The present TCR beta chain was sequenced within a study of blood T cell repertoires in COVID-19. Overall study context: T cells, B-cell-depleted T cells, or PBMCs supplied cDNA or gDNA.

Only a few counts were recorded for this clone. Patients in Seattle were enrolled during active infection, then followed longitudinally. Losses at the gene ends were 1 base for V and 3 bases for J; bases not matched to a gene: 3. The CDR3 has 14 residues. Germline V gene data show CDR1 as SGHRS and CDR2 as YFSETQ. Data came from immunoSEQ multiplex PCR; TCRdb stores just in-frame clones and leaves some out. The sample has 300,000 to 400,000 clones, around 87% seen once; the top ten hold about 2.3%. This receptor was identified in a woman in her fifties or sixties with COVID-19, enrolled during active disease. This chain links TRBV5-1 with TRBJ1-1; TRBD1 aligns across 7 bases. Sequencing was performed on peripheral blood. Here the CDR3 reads CASSLTGEDTEAFF. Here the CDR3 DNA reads TGCGCCAGCAGCTTGACAGGGGAGGACACTGAAGCTTTCTTT.